The 23 T cell receptor beta chains presented below share a single source sample, sequenced in a study of T cell responses to AZD1222 COVID-19 vaccine. Libraries were prepared by immunoSEQ multiplex PCR; TCRdb keeps only in-frame clonotypes and omits some of them. Found here are around 130,000 clones, roughly 87% of them singletons; the top ten hold 1.3% to 1.5%. The sequenced sample was peripheral blood, obtained on day 0 of AZD1222 vaccination. The receptor source for this set is an adult in good health.

The chain has TRBV28 and TRBJ2-1; D is possibly TRBD1 (5 bases). CDR3 length: 14 amino acids. Germline CDR1 and CDR2: MDHEN and SYDVKM. With 3 bases removed from V and 10 bases from J, the gap between germline ends came to 16 bases. This CDR3 is CASSLAQDMGEQFF. The CDR3 nucleotides read TGTGCCAGCAGTTTGGCCCAGGACATGGGAGAGCAGTTCTTC.

V is TRBV28 and J is TRBJ1-3, with D possibly TRBD1 on 6 matching bases. The CDR3 is 15 amino acids. CDR1 and CDR2 (germline): MDHEN, SYDVKM. The V and J ends lost 3 bases and 2 bases respectively, with 11 bases between them. Here the CDR3 DNA reads TGTGCCAGCAGTTTCCCCCAGGGGACTGGAAACACCATATATTTT. Encoded protein: CASSFPQGTGNTIYF.

The chain recombines TRBV6-5 with TRBJ1-5; D uncertain. This CDR3 is built from 13 residues. Germline CDR1 is MNHEY and CDR2 is SVGAGI. Trimming removed 0 bases at V and 5 bases at J, with 5 bases between. CDR3 protein: CASSYSYDQPQHF. The CDR3 nucleotides are TGTGCCAGCAGTTACTCGTACGATCAGCCCCAGCATTTT.

This clone showed up just once. V and J are TRBV5-4 and TRBJ1-2; tentatively, D is TRBD1 (6 bases). The germline V gene encodes CDR1 SGHNT and CDR2 YYREEE (reference sequence). This CDR3 is built from 13 residues. V shed 5 bases and J shed 12 bases, with 20 bases lying between them. The CDR3 reads CASSLQGLSGNTF. The DNA of the CDR3 is TGTGCCAGCAGTTTACAGGGTCTCTCTGGGAACACCTTC. The variable domain in full, with the rest retrieved from reference TRBV5-4 and TRBJ1-2, is ETGVTQSPTHLIKTRGQQVTLRCSSQSGHNTVSWYQQALGQGPQFIFQYYREEENGRGNFPPRFSGLQFPNYSSELNVNALELDDSALYLCASSLQGLSGNTFGSGTRLTVV.

V and J are TRBV5-1 and TRBJ2-3, with no clear D. Germline V gene sequence: CDR1 SGHRS, CDR2 YFSETQ. CDR3 size: 14 residues. The V end was cut by 7 bases, the J end by 0 bases, with 12 bases between. The CDR3 DNA is TGCGCCAGCGGATCGATCGGGAGCACAGATACGCAGTATTTT. Amino acid sequence: CASGSIGSTDTQYF.

This chain connects TRBV6-1 to TRBJ1-5; possibly TRBD1 for D (5 bases). This CDR3 is 15 amino acids long. Germline CDR1 MNHNS, CDR2 SASEGT. V was shortened by 3 bases and J by 5 bases, with 14 bases between the two germline ends. In DNA, the CDR3 is TGTGCCAGCAGTGAGGGTCGTCGGGGGGATCAGCCCCAGCATTTT. Translation gives CASSEGRRGDQPQHF.

This chain links TRBV29-1 with TRBJ2-2; perhaps TRBD1 as D (6 bases). The CDR3 has 14 amino acids. V dropped 3 bases and J dropped 4 bases, with 12 bases sitting between them. Germline CDR1 SQVTM, CDR2 ANQGSEA. The CDR3 DNA sequence: TGCAGCGTTGATCAGGGGCTAAGCACCGGGGAGCTGTTTTTT. Translated: CSVDQGLSTGELFF.

The chain uses TRBV18 and TRBJ1-4; D gene uncertain. The CDR3 runs 17 residues. CDR1 is KGHSH, CDR2 LQKENI, per germline. V was cut by 1 base and J by 1 base, with 13 bases left in between. CDR3 DNA: TGTGCCAGCTCACCACGAGACAACCCTAGAACTAATGAAAAACTGTTTTTT. Its translation: CASSPRDNPRTNEKLFF.

The chain couples TRBV25-1 to TRBJ2-7; TRBD1 aligns across 7 bases. Germline V gene data show CDR1 as MGHDK and CDR2 as SYGVNS. The CDR3 runs to 13 residues. With 2 bases clipped from V and 3 bases from J, the junction kept 1 base outside the gene matches. CDR3 sequence: CASSEGQDYEQYF. CDR3 nucleotides: TGTGCCAGCAGTGAAGGACAGGACTACGAGCAGTACTTC.

The chain links TRBV19 to TRBJ2-4; no firm D call. This CDR3 comprises 17 residues. V was cut by 1 base and J by 0 bases, with 13 bases left in between. Germline V CDR1 and CDR2: LNHDA, SQIVND (reference sequence). The CDR3 protein is CASSIVKQLLAKNIQYF. CDR3 DNA: TGTGCCAGTAGTATAGTTAAACAACTTCTAGCCAAAAACATTCAGTACTTC.

This chain connects TRBV28 to TRBJ1-3; TRBD1 is a possible D gene (5 bases). Germline CDR1 is MDHEN and CDR2 is SYDVKM. The V end lost 5 bases, the J end lost 6 bases, and 14 bases lay between the germline ends. CDR3 length: 14 amino acids. The CDR3 bases are TGTGCCAGCAGTCTCCGGGGCCTGGTAAACACCATATATTTT. Translation: CASSLRGLVNTIYF.

The V call is TRBV28, the J call TRBJ2-7; 10 positions agree with TRBD1. The length of the CDR3 is 14 residues. The V gene end was trimmed by 5 bases and the J gene end by 3 bases; junction bases not matched to a gene: 4. Germline CDR1 MDHEN, CDR2 SYDVKM. This CDR3 is CASSAGQGLYEQYF. CDR3 in DNA: TGTGCCAGCAGTGCGGGACAGGGGCTCTACGAGCAGTACTTC.

The V call is TRBV10-3, the J call TRBJ2-1; D tentatively fits TRBD1 or TRBD2 (6 bases each). V was shortened by 10 bases and J by 7 bases, with 17 bases between the two germline ends. Germline lookup yields CDR1 ENHRY and CDR2 SYGVKD. The length of the CDR3 is 13 residues. The CDR3 here is CATTGAVGNEQFF. CDR3 coding DNA: TGTGCCACCACGGGGGCAGTGGGGAATGAGCAGTTCTTC.

The chain couples TRBV6-2 or TRBV6-3 to TRBJ2-2; perhaps TRBD2 as D (6 bases). V was cut by 2 bases and J by 4 bases, with 8 bases left in between. Germline CDR1 is MNHEY and CDR2 is SVGEGT. The CDR3 is made up of 14 amino acids. The CDR3 loop reads CASSYGGSTGELFF. The CDR3, as DNA: TGTGCCAGCAGTTACGGGGGGAGCACCGGGGAGCTGTTTTTT.

The gene calls are TRBV5-1 and TRBJ1-1; 8 bases agree with TRBD1. J was trimmed by 3 bases and V by 0 bases; bases with no gene match: 1. Germline lookup yields CDR1 SGHRS and CDR2 YFSETQ. The CDR3 length is 14 residues. The CDR3 reads CASSLVQGDTEAFF. The CDR3 DNA is TGCGCCAGCAGCTTGGTACAGGGGGACACTGAAGCTTTCTTT.

The chain couples TRBV5-1 to TRBJ2-5; 12 nucleotides line up with TRBD2. The CDR3 extends over 18 amino acids. Trimming took 4 bases from V and 2 from J; bases not matched to a gene: 12. Germline CDR1 reads SGHRS; CDR2 reads YFSETQ. CDR3 sequence: CASSQSTAGTSGQETQYF. CDR3 DNA: TGCGCCAGCAGCCAAAGTACGGCCGGGACTAGCGGGCAAGAGACCCAGTACTTC.

The V and J genes are TRBV19 and TRBJ1-5; D is unresolved. V was trimmed by 6 bases and J by 5 bases, leaving 17 bases between them. Germline V gene data show CDR1 as LNHDA and CDR2 as SQIVND (reference sequence). The CDR3 loop spans 15 amino acids. CDR3: CASRTLGRQDQPQHF. The CDR3 DNA reads TGTGCCAGTAGGACCCTGGGGAGGCAGGATCAGCCCCAGCATTTT.

This clone has only one observation. This chain uses TRBV5-1 with TRBJ2-2; no reliable D call. Germline V gene data show CDR1 as SGHRS and CDR2 as YFSETQ. V gave up 0 bases and J gave up 4 bases, with 4 bases separating them. The CDR3 runs to 13 residues. The CDR3 protein is CASSLGGTGELFF. CDR3 nucleotides: TGCGCCAGCAGCTTGGGTGGCACCGGGGAGCTGTTTTTT.

This clone was picked up a small number of times. The chain employs TRBV5-6 and TRBJ1-3; D gene unclear. CDR3 length: 11 residues. Germline CDR1 is SGHDT and CDR2 is YYEEEE. V lost 3 bases, J lost 4 bases, and 2 bases lay in between. CDR3 nucleotides: TGTGCCAGCAGCTCGGGAAACACCATATATTTT. Its protein product is CASSSGNTIYF.

The chain uses TRBV4-1 and TRBJ2-2; D not certain. Germline-derived CDR1 and CDR2 are MGHRA and YSYEKL. V was shortened by 3 bases and J by 5 bases, with 4 bases between the two germline ends. The CDR3 has 12 amino acids. The CDR3 protein is CASSHPTGELFF. CDR3 nucleotides: TGCGCCAGCAGCCATCCTACCGGGGAGCTGTTTTTT.

The chain couples TRBV10-3 to TRBJ1-4; the D gene is possibly TRBD1 (6 bases). V lost 4 bases, J lost 5 bases, and 8 bases lay in between. Germline CDR1 is ENHRY and CDR2 is SYGVKD. This CDR3 is built from 13 residues. In nucleotides, the CDR3 is TGTGCCATCAGTGGGACAGAAAATGAAAAACTGTTTTTT. Protein: CAISGTENEKLFF.

J is TRBJ2-5 and V is TRBV12-3 or TRBV12-4, with TRBD2 as a possible D gene (6 bases). The CDR3 totals 13 residues. V lost 5 bases to trimming and J lost 5 bases, with 12 bases between them. The CDR3 protein is CASSQTRLETQYF. The CDR3 region has the DNA TGTGCCAGCAGTCAGACTAGACTGGAGACCCAGTACTTC.

The rearrangement uses TRBV4-3 and TRBJ2-3; D is undetermined. From germline, CDR1 is LGHNA and CDR2 YSLEER. This CDR3 has 15 residues. V gave up 0 bases and J gave up 2 bases, with 9 bases separating them. CDR3 amino acids: CASSQDWTNTDTQYF. CDR3 nucleotides: TGCGCCAGCAGCCAAGACTGGACCAACACAGATACGCAGTATTTT.